The TCR beta chain under discussion was sequenced for a study of beta chain features in type 1 diabetes. Note on this clone: The antigen is not known.

Findings and limits, study-wide: Type 1 diabetes patients had moderately but significantly shorter TCRB CDR3s in all four CD4+ subsets. PCR might show a preference for shorter templates, equally across patients and controls.

The V gene's germline CDR1 is SGHDT and CDR2 YYEEEE. V trimming: 6 bases; J trimming: 9 bases; junction bases outside the gene matches: 10. The CDR3 is 13 residues long. Isolated RNA was reverse transcribed in full, so expressed TCRB transcripts were sequenced. TCRdb keeps only in-frame clones here, not all; method: immunoSEQ multiplex PCR. Seen here are some 160,000 clones, roughly 9% observed once, and the top ten hold under 0.75%. The genes are TRBV5-6 and TRBJ2-5; 8 bases match TRBD2. Sequencing input: central memory CD4+ T cells from blood. The sequence came from a woman in her 30s with type 1 diabetes. CDR3 nucleotide sequence: TGTGCCAGCACCGAGGGGACTAGTGGGTCCCAGTACTTC. It yields the protein CASTEGTSGSQYF.